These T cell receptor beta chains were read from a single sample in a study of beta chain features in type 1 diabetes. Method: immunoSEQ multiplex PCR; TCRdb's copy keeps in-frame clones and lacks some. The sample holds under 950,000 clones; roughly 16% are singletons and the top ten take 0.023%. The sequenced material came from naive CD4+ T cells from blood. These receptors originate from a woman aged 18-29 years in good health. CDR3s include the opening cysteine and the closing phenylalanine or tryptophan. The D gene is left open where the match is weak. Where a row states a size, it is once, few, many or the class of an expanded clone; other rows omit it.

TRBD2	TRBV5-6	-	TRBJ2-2	TGTGCCAGCACCCGAGGACTAGCGGGAACTGGGGCCGGGGAGCTGTTTTTT	CASTRGLAGTGAGELFF
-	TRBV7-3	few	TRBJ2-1	TGTGCCAGCAGCTTACAGGCCTACAATGAGCAGTTCTTC	CASSLQAYNEQFF
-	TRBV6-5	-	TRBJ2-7	TGTGCCAGCAGTTACTCGACCCGGCCAGAACCCTACGAGCAGTACTTC	CASSYSTRPEPYEQYF
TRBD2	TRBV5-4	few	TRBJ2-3	TGTGCCAGCAGCTTGGAAAGCGGGGCGGCGGGCGATACGCAGTATTTT	CASSLESGAAGDTQYF
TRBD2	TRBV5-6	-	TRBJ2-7	TGTGCCAGCAGCTTGGGCGGGAGCGGGTACGAGCAGTACTTC	CASSLGGSGYEQYF
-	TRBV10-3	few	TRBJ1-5	TGTGCCATCAGTGAGGGTAGATTAGGGTCAAGCAATCAGCCCCAGCATTTT	CAISEGRLGSSNQPQHF
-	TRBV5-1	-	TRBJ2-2	TGCGCCAGCAGCTTGGTAGGGGAAGTGGGCACCGGGGAGCTGTTTTTT	CASSLVGEVGTGELFF
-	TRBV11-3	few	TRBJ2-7	TGTGCCAGCAGCTTACCGTCTTTGTATGGACAGAGGGGAAACGAGCAGTACTTC	CASSLPSLYGQRGNEQYF
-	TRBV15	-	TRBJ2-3	TGTGCCACCAGCAGAGGAGGGTCCCTAGGCACAGATACGCAGTATTTT	CATSRGGSLGTDTQYF
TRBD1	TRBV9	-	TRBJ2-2	TGTGCCAGCAGCGCCGGGACAGTGCTCACCGGGGAGCTGTTTTTT	CASSAGTVLTGELFF
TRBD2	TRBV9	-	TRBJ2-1	TGTGCCAGCAGCGTAGCGAGCGGGAGGCCATGGGATGAGCAGTTCTTC	CASSVASGRPWDEQFF
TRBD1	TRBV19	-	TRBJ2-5	TGTGCCAGTAGTATCACCCGGGACAGGGCGTACGAGACCCAGTACTTC	CASSITRDRAYETQYF
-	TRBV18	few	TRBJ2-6	TGTGCCAGCTCACGTCGAACGGCTAGTTTTGGGGCCAACGTCCTGACTTTC	CASSRRTASFGANVLTF
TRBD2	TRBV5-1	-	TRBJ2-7	TGCGCCAGCAGCTTGGAGCTAGCGGGAGGGGAGCAGTACTTC	CASSLELAGGEQYF
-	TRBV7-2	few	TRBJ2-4	TGTGCCAGCAGCTTAATCGCTTCGCCCGGCATTCAGTACTTC	CASSLIASPGIQYF
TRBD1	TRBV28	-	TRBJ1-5	TGTGCCAGCAGTTTTCTCCGGACAGGGGGCAATCAGCCCCAGCATTTT	CASSFLRTGGNQPQHF
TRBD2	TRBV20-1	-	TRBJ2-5	TGCAGTTCGGGAGGCGAGACCCAGTACTTC	CSSGGETQYF
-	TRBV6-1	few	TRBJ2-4	TGTGCCAGCAGCCCCGGGCCCGGTAACATTCAGTACTTC	CASSPGPGNIQYF
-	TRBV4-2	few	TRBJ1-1	TGTGCCAGCAGCCAAGAGGTTGAAAAGATTGAAGCTTTCTTT	CASSQEVEKIEAFF
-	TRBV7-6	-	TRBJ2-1	TGTGCCAGCAGCAGCCATTACAATGAGCAGTTCTTC	CASSSHYNEQFF
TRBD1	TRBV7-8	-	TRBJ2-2	TGTGCCAGCAGCAAACAGGGGGCCCGCGTCACCGGGGAGCTGTTTTTT	CASSKQGARVTGELFF
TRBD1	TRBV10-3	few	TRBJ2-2	TGTGCCATCAAAACCGGACAGGAGAACACCGGGGAGCTGTTTTTT	CAIKTGQENTGELFF
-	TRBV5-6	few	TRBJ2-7	TGTGCCAGCAGCTTGTACTACGAGCAGTACTTC	CASSLYYEQYF
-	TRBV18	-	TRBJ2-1	TGTGCCAGCTCGCCGAGGGGAACCGGTGAGCAGTTCTTC	CASSPRGTGEQFF
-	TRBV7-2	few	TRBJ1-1	TGTGCCAGCAGCTTAGAACAGTTCACTGAAGCTTTCTTT	CASSLEQFTEAFF
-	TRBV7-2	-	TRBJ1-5	TGTGCCAGCAGCTTAGAGCGGAAAGGGGCCCAGCATTTT	CASSLERKGAQHF
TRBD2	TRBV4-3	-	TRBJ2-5	TGCGCCAGCAGCCAAGAGGCGGGACTAGCGGGAGTCCAAGAGACCCAGTACTTC	CASSQEAGLAGVQETQYF
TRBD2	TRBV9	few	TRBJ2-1	TGTGCCAGCAGCGTAGGTGGACTAGCGGTCTACAATGAGCAGTTCTTC	CASSVGGLAVYNEQFF
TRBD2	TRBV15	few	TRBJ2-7	TGTGCCACCAGCAGAGTCCCCCCCGGGACTAGCGGACGGTACGAGCAGTACTTC	CATSRVPPGTSGRYEQYF
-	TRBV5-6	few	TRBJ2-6	TGTGCCAGCAGCTTGGGGGACTCTGGGGCCAACGTCCTGACTTTC	CASSLGDSGANVLTF
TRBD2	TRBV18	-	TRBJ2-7	TGTGCCAGCTCACCACCCGCGGGAGGCTACGAGCAGTACTTC	CASSPPAGGYEQYF
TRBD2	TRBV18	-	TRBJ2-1	TGTGCCAGCTCACCGGGACCTAGCGGGAGTAATAATGAGCAGTTCTTC	CASSPGPSGSNNEQFF
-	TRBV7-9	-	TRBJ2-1	TGTGCCAGCAGCACCCTTTTAGGGACTGAGCAGTTCTTC	CASSTLLGTEQFF
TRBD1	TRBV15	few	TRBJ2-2	TGTGCCACCAGCAAATGGACAGGAAAGAACACCGGGGAGCTGTTTTTT	CATSKWTGKNTGELFF
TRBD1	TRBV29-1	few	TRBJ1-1	TGCAGCGTTGGACAGGGGCAGAACACTGAAGCTTTCTTT	CSVGQGQNTEAFF
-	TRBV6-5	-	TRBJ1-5	TGTGCCAGCAGTTACTCAAGGAATCAGCCCCAGCATTTT	CASSYSRNQPQHF
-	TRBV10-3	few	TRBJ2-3	TGTGCCATCAGTGGCCCTCCCCCAGATACGCAGTATTTT	CAISGPPPDTQYF
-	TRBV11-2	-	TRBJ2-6	TGTGCCAGCAGCGGACTTTCGTCAGAAGGCTCTGGGGCCAACGTCCTGACTTTC	CASSGLSSEGSGANVLTF
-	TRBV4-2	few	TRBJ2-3	TGTGCCAGCAGCCAAGATACTTCAGGGACAGATACGCAGTATTTT	CASSQDTSGTDTQYF
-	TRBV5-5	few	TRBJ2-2	TGTGCCAGCAGCTTCGGACAAGTCCGAACCGGGGAGCTGTTTTTT	CASSFGQVRTGELFF
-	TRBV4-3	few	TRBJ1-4	TGCGCCAGCAGCCAAGATGGAGCAGGGGATGAAAAACTGTTTTTT	CASSQDGAGDEKLFF